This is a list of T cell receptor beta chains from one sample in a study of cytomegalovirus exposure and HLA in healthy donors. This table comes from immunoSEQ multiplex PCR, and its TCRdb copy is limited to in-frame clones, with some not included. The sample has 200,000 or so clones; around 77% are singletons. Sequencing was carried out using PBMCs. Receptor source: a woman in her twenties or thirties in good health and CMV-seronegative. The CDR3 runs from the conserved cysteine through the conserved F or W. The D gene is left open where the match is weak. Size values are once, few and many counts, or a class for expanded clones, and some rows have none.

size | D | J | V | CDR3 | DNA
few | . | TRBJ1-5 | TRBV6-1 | CASSQIQGVNQPQHF | TGTGCCAGCAGTCAGATACAGGGAGTCAATCAGCCCCAGCATTTT
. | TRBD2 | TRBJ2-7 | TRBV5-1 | CASSPQAGGTYEQYF | TGCGCCAGCAGCCCTCAAGCGGGGGGTACCTACGAGCAGTACTTC
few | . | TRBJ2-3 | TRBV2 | CASRDTDTQYF | TGTGCCAGTAGAGATACAGATACGCAGTATTTT
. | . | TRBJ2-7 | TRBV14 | CASSQDREWTYEQYF | TGTGCCAGCAGCCAAGATCGGGAGTGGACCTACGAGCAGTACTTC
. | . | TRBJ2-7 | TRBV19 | CASSTRGAGGYEQYF | TGTGCCAGTAGTACACGCGGGGCAGGAGGCTACGAGCAGTACTTC
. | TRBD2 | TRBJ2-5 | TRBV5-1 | CASSSLAGGETQYF | TGCGCCAGCAGCTCCCTAGCGGGAGGGGAGACCCAGTACTTC
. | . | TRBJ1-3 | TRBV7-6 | CASSRGNTIYF | TGTGCCAGCAGCCGTGGAAACACCATATATTTT
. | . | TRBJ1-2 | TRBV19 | CASKDRDYGYTF | TGTGCCAGTAAAGACAGAGACTATGGCTACACCTTC
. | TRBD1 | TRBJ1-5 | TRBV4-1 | CASSQRQGWNQPQHF | TGCGCCAGCAGCCAACGACAGGGGTGGAATCAGCCCCAGCATTTT
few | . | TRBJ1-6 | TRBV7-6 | CASSPHPGHKDSPLHF | TGTGCCAGCAGCCCCCACCCGGGACATAAGGACTCACCCCTCCACTTT
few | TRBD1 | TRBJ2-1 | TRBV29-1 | CSVETGGYNEQFF | TGCAGCGTTGAGACAGGGGGATACAATGAGCAGTTCTTC
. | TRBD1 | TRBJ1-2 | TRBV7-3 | CASSSIPGTGSGYTF | TGTGCCAGCAGCTCGATCCCCGGGACAGGCTCGGGCTACACCTTC
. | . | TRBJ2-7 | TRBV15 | CATSRDSSRDLYEQYF | TGTGCCACCAGCAGAGACTCCTCCAGGGATCTCTACGAGCAGTACTTC
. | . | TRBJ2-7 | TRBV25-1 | CASSEDPGLPTLGEQYF | TGTGCCAGCAGTGAAGACCCGGGACTCCCGACGTTGGGCGAGCAGTACTTC
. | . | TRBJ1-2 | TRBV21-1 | CASSKARGEEGYGYTF | TGTGCCAGCAGCAAAGCGCGGGGGGAGGAGGGCTATGGCTACACCTTC
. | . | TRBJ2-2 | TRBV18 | CASSTGTTNTGELFF | TGTGCCAGCTCAACCGGGACAACGAACACCGGGGAGCTGTTTTTT
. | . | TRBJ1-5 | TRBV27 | CASSYREGQPQHF | TGTGCCAGCAGTTACCGTGAGGGCCAGCCCCAGCATTTT
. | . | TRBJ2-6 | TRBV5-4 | CASSFSSGANVLTF | TGTGCCAGCAGCTTCAGCTCTGGGGCCAACGTCCTGACTTTC
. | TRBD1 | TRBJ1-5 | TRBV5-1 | CASSLTGGRNQPQHF | TGCGCCAGCAGCTTAACAGGGGGTAGGAATCAGCCCCAGCATTTT
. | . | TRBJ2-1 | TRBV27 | CASSLFSLRGSYNEQFF | TGTGCCAGCAGTTTATTTTCCCTTCGGGGATCCTACAATGAGCAGTTCTTC
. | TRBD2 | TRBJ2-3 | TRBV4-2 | CASSLNPPGLAATTDTQYF | TGTGCCAGCAGCCTCAACCCGCCGGGACTAGCGGCGACGACAGATACGCAGTATTTT
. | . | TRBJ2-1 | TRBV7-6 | CASSLPSSGGGSPYNEQFF | TGTGCCAGCAGCTTGCCCTCCTCCGGAGGGGGCTCCCCCTACAATGAGCAGTTCTTC
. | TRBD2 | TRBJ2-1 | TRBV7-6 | CASSQQPGLAAHNEQFF | TGTGCCAGCAGCCAGCAGCCGGGACTAGCGGCCCACAATGAGCAGTTCTTC
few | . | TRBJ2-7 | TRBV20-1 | CSASPTYEQYF | TGCAGTGCTAGCCCAACCTACGAGCAGTACTTC
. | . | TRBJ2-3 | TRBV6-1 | CASSSQGFATDTQYF | TGTGCCAGCAGTTCCCAGGGGTTTGCCACAGATACGCAGTATTTT
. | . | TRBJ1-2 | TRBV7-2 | CASHPSPLGGYTF | TGTGCCAGCCACCCAAGTCCCCTCGGTGGCTACACCTTC
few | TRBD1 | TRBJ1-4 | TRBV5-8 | CASSSGQMGEKLFF | TGTGCCAGCAGCTCGGGACAGATGGGTGAAAAACTGTTTTTT
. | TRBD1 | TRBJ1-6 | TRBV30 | CAFIDKKTGGTWTNSPLHF | TGTGCCTTCATCGATAAAAAAACAGGGGGGACTTGGACTAATTCACCCCTCCACTTT
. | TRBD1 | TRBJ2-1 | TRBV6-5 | CASSSRGLYGEQFF | TGTGCCAGCAGTTCCAGGGGGCTTTATGGTGAGCAGTTCTTC
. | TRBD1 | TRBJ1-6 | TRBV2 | CASSETSDRDSPLHF | TGTGCCAGCAGTGAAACCTCGGACAGGGATTCACCCCTCCACTTT
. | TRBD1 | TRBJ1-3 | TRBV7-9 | CASSLGTGAGTIYF | TGTGCCAGCAGCTTAGGGACAGGGGCTGGCACCATATATTTT
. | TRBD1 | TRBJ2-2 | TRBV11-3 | CASSPRTGATGELFF | TGTGCCAGCAGCCCGAGAACAGGGGCCACCGGGGAGCTGTTTTTT
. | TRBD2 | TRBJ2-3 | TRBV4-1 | CASSQVTSGVTDTQYF | TGCGCCAGCAGCCAAGTGACTAGCGGTGTCACAGATACGCAGTATTTT
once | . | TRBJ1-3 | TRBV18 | CASSPAVSSGNTIYF | TGTGCCAGCTCGCCAGCAGTAAGCTCTGGAAACACCATATATTTT
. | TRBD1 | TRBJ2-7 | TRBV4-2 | CASRDISRQGPYEQYF | TGTGCCAGCAGAGACATTTCCAGACAGGGACCGTACGAGCAGTACTTC
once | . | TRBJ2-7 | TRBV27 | CASSSREGLTYEQYF | TGTGCCAGCAGTAGTCGCGAGGGTCTGACCTACGAGCAGTACTTC
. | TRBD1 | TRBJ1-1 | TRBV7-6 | CASSEKTGVTEAFF | TGTGCCAGCAGCGAAAAGACAGGGGTCACTGAAGCTTTCTTT
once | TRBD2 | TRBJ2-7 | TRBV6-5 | CASNGLAGDEQYF | TGTGCCAGCAATGGACTAGCGGGGGACGAGCAGTACTTC
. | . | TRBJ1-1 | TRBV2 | CASTSGTLEKRMNTEAFF | TGTGCCAGCACCTCCGGGACACTCGAGAAAAGAATGAACACTGAAGCTTTCTTT
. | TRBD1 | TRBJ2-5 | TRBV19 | CASSSILSDREETQYF | TGTGCCAGTAGTTCCATTCTGTCTGACAGGGAAGAGACCCAGTACTTC
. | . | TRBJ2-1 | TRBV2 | CASSEAGGGSYNEQFF | TGTGCCAGCAGTGAAGCTGGAGGTGGCTCCTACAATGAGCAGTTCTTC
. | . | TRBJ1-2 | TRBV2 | CASTPLGSWGYTF | TGTGCCAGCACCCCCTTGGGCAGTTGGGGCTACACCTTC
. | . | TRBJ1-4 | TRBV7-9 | CASSLTGRVEKLFF | TGTGCCAGCAGCCTAACAGGGAGGGTGGAAAAACTGTTTTTT
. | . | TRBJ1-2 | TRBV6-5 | CASSPAGQEVYGYTF | TGTGCCAGCAGTCCCGCGGGGCAGGAGGTCTATGGCTACACCTTC
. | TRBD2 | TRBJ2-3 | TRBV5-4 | CASSLGLAGSFTDTQYF | TGTGCCAGCAGCTTGGGACTAGCGGGCTCCTTCACAGATACGCAGTATTTT
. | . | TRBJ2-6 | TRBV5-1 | CASSLQSSGANVLTF | TGCGCCAGCAGCTTACAAAGCTCTGGGGCCAACGTCCTGACTTTC
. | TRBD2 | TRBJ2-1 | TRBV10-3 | CAIMGSGLAANNEQFF | TGTGCCATCATGGGAAGTGGACTAGCGGCTAACAATGAGCAGTTCTTC
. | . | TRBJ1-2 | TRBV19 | CASGLSYTNQNGYTF | TGTGCCAGCGGACTCTCCTATACCAATCAGAATGGCTACACCTTC
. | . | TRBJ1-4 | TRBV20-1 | CSASVNEKLFF | TGCAGTGCTAGCGTTAATGAAAAACTGTTTTTT
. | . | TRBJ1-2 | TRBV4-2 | CASSQVDGTLGYTF | TGTGCCAGCAGCCAAGTGGATGGGACTCTGGGCTACACCTTC
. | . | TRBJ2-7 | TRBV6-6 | CASSYGPPAAEQYF | TGTGCCAGCAGTTACGGGCCCCCCGCTGCCGAGCAGTACTTC
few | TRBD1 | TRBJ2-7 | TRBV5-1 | CASSPLPGTDTYEQYF | TGCGCCAGCAGCCCCCTTCCCGGGACAGATACCTACGAGCAGTACTTC
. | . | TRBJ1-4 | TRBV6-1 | CASSEGPNGEKLFF | TGTGCCAGCAGTGAAGGACCAAACGGGGAAAAACTGTTTTTT
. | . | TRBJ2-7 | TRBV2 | CASSSTGPYEQYF | TGTGCCAGCAGTTCCACAGGGCCCTACGAGCAGTACTTC